Presented here are 27 T cell receptor beta chains from one specimen sequenced in a study of T cell changes during pregnancy in multiple sclerosis. TCRdb keeps only in-frame clones here, not all; method: immunoSEQ multiplex PCR. The sample carries approximately 50,000 clones, roughly 90% recorded once. This material consisted of CD4+ T cells from peripheral blood mononuclear cells, taken after pregnancy. These receptors were obtained from a female donor with multiple sclerosis, enrolled in a pregnancy study.

The genes are TRBV2 and TRBJ2-5; tentative D call: TRBD2 (5 bases). The CDR3 has 15 residues. The V end was cut by 2 bases, the J end by 4 bases, with 14 bases between. Looked up from germline, CDR1 is SNHLY and CDR2 is FYNNEI. This CDR3 is CASSENKAGGETQYF. DNA for the CDR3: TGTGCCAGCAGTGAAAACAAGGCAGGAGGAGAGACCCAGTACTTC.

The table lists this clone with a count of one. The chain couples TRBV5-1 to TRBJ2-3, with TRBD2 as a possible D gene (6 bases). With 0 bases removed from V and 10 bases from J, the gap between germline ends came to 18 bases. The germline V gene encodes CDR1 SGHRS and CDR2 YFSETQ. The CDR3 runs to 15 residues. The CDR3 reads CASSLGGDPSRSQYF. The CDR3 bases are TGCGCCAGCAGCTTGGGGGGGGACCCCTCGAGGTCGCAGTATTTT.

This clone was seen a single time. V and J are TRBV27 and TRBJ1-3, with 7 bases fitting TRBD1. Germline loops: CDR1 MNHEY, CDR2 SMNVEV (reference sequence). V lost 5 bases, J lost 2 bases, and 9 bases stayed unmatched. The CDR3 is 16 residues long. As DNA, the CDR3 is TGTGCCAGCAGTCCTAACAGGGGTGCCCCTGGAAACACCATATATTTT. The encoded protein is CASSPNRGAPGNTIYF.

The chain employs TRBV30 and TRBJ2-4; D possibly corresponds to TRBD1 (6 bases). The CDR3 is 14 amino acids. Trimming stripped 0 bases from V and 0 bases from J, with 6 bases between. CDR1 is GTSNPN, CDR2 SVGIG, per germline (reference sequence). The DNA for the CDR3 is TGTGCCTGGAGTGTACAGGGAGCCAAAAACATTCAGTACTTC. As protein: CAWSVQGAKNIQYF.

This rearrangement joins TRBV10-1 to TRBJ2-3; 15 nucleotides align to TRBD2. Germline values: CDR1 WNHNN, CDR2 SYGVQD (reference sequence). Trimming at V came to 6 bases and at J to 6 bases, leaving 16 bases not matched to a gene. CDR3 size: 19 residues. The CDR3 loop reads CASSPLPGLAGGGADTQYF. The CDR3 region has the DNA TGCGCCAGCAGCCCCTTACCGGGACTAGCGGGAGGAGGGGCCGATACGCAGTATTTT.

CDR3 DNA sequence: TGCGCCAGCAGCCAAGGGGTCGGGACTAGCGGTAATGAGCAGTTCTTC. Its protein is CASSQGVGTSGNEQFF. The chain couples TRBV4-1 to TRBJ2-1; the match to TRBD2 covers 11 bases. The CDR3 covers 16 residues. Germline loops: CDR1 MGHRA, CDR2 YSYEKL. Trimming cost V 1 base and J 7 bases; bases outside gene matches: 6.

The chain employs TRBV2 and TRBJ1-4, with a possible D match to TRBD1 (5 bases). Germline assignment: CDR1 SNHLY and CDR2 FYNNEI. The CDR3 runs 13 residues. The germline V and J ends were trimmed by 4 bases and 7 bases, with 10 bases remaining between them. The CDR3 region has the DNA TGTGCCAGCAGTGCAGGGTTGATTGAAAAACTGTTTTTT. Its protein is CASSAGLIEKLFF.

J is TRBJ2-5 and V is TRBV7-2; TRBD2 aligns across 11 bases. This CDR3 is 15 amino acids long. V shed 5 bases, J shed 4 bases, and the junction held 6 bases outside the gene matches. Germline values: CDR1 SGHTA, CDR2 FQGNSA. This CDR3 is CASSRTSGSVETQYF. CDR3 nucleotides: TGTGCCAGCAGCAGAACTAGCGGGAGTGTAGAGACCCAGTACTTC.

This chain uses TRBV5-4 with TRBJ2-4, with D maybe TRBD2 (6 bases). Germline lookup yields CDR1 SGHNT and CDR2 YYREEE (reference sequence). The CDR3 has 15 amino acids. Trimming took 4 bases from V and 0 from J, leaving 11 bases between them. The CDR3 region has the DNA TGTGCCAGCAGCGACCCGGGGGTAGCCAAAAACATTCAGTACTTC. Protein sequence: CASSDPGVAKNIQYF.

This chain links TRBV4-2 with TRBJ2-3; 8 bases line up with TRBD2. The CDR3 length is 16 residues. Per the germline V gene, CDR1 is LGHNA and CDR2 is YNFKEQ. V lost 0 bases and J lost 2; bases outside the gene matches: 4. Written as DNA, the CDR3 is TGTGCCAGCAGCCAAGAGCTAGCGGGCTCCACAGATACGCAGTATTTT. Encoded protein: CASSQELAGSTDTQYF.

V and J are TRBV7-8 and TRBJ2-5; 7 bases agree with TRBD1. In germline, CDR1 is SGHVS, CDR2 FQNEAQ. Unmatched junction bases numbered 2, after V lost 4 bases and J lost 0 bases. CDR3 length: 14 residues. Written as DNA, the CDR3 is TGTGCCAGCAGCTCGGGACAGTACCAAGAGACCCAGTACTTC. Translated, it gives CASSSGQYQETQYF.

CDR3 DNA sequence: TGCGCCAGCAGCCAAGATCTATCGGGGGAAGAGACCCAGTACTTC. This translates into CASSQDLSGEETQYF. The rearrangement links TRBV4-1 to TRBJ2-5, with D perhaps matching TRBD2 (6 bases). Germline V CDR1 and CDR2: MGHRA, YSYEKL. The CDR3 extends over 15 amino acids. Trimming stripped 0 bases from V and 3 bases from J, with 11 bases between.

The rearrangement uses TRBV4-3 and TRBJ2-3, with 8 bases aligning to TRBD2. The trim removed 0 bases at V and 7 bases at J, leaving 9 bases unmatched. This CDR3 comprises 16 residues. The germline V gene has CDR1 LGHNA and CDR2 YSLEER. The CDR3 protein is CASSQEGRIAGHTQYF. The DNA for the CDR3 is TGCGCCAGCAGCCAAGAGGGTAGAATAGCGGGGCATACGCAGTATTTT.

This clone was counted a single time. This sequence joins TRBV6-5 and TRBJ1-2, with 9 nucleotides matching TRBD1. The ends lost 6 bases at V and 4 bases at J; junction bases unmatched: 6. This CDR3 has 14 amino acids. Germline V gene sequence: CDR1 MNHEY, CDR2 SVGAGI. The CDR3: CASRRDRAGYGYTF. The CDR3 DNA reads TGTGCCAGCAGACGGGACAGGGCTGGCTATGGCTACACCTTC.

CDR3 nucleotide sequence: TGCGCCAGCAGCTCAGGGAGGGGCACTGAAGCTTTCTTT. It encodes CASSSGRGTEAFF. V gene TRBV5-1 combines with J gene TRBJ1-1, with a weak D call TRBD1 (5 bases). The germline V and J ends were trimmed by 3 bases and 4 bases, with 10 bases remaining between them. The CDR3 is 13 amino acids. Germline V gene lookup returns CDR1 SGHRS and CDR2 YFSETQ.

The chain links TRBV5-8 to TRBJ2-2, with a possible D match to TRBD2 (6 bases). This CDR3 has 15 residues. Germline assignment: CDR1 SGHTS and CDR2 YDEGEE. Deletions cut 0 bases from V and 1 base from J, with 7 bases between. CDR3 loop: CASSLVRGNTGELFF. In nucleotides, the CDR3 is TGTGCCAGCAGCTTGGTGCGGGGGAACACCGGGGAGCTGTTTTTT.

The chain joins TRBV11-3 to TRBJ1-1; 8 bases match TRBD1. The V segment lost 5 bases and the J segment 1 base; nucleotides outside the gene matches: 3. Germline V gives CDR1 SGHNT, CDR2 YENEEA. The CDR3 is 14 amino acids. The CDR3 coding sequence is TGTGCCAGCAGCCGGGGACAGGCGAACACTGAAGCTTTCTTT. It is translated as CASSRGQANTEAFF.

This clone occurred a few times. This chain joins TRBV7-9 and TRBJ2-7; D is possibly TRBD2 (6 bases). Trimming stripped 1 base from V and 0 bases from J, with 10 bases between. CDR1 is SEHNR and CDR2 is FQNEAQ in the germline V gene (reference sequence). CDR3 length equals 15 residues. CDR3 in DNA: TGTGCCAGCAGCTTAGAGCGGGTAAGCTCCTACGAGCAGTACTTC. Translating it yields CASSLERVSSYEQYF.

The V gene is TRBV11-2, the J gene TRBJ1-1; tentatively, D is TRBD1 (5 bases). This CDR3 comprises 13 residues. Per germline, CDR1 SGHAT and CDR2 FQNNGV. Trimming pared 8 bases from V and 5 bases from J, leaving 15 bases between. The CDR3 sequence: CASETPQGTEAFF. The CDR3 coding sequence is TGTGCCAGCGAAACCCCCCAGGGAACTGAAGCTTTCTTT.

The chain employs TRBV5-4 and TRBJ1-3; D remains ambiguous. V was shortened by 0 bases and J by 4 bases, with 5 bases between the two germline ends. The CDR3 runs to 13 residues. Looked up from germline, CDR1 is SGHNT and CDR2 is YYREEE (reference sequence). As DNA, the CDR3 is TGTGCCAGCAGCTTGGAACAGGGAAACACCATATATTTT. The encoded protein is CASSLEQGNTIYF.

This chain joins TRBV19 and TRBJ1-1; the D gene is possibly TRBD1 (5 bases). The germline V gene has CDR1 LNHDA and CDR2 SQIVND (reference sequence). This CDR3 has 14 residues. Trimming left V 1 base short and J 0 bases short, with 6 bases between. Here the CDR3 reads CASSIAGLNTEAFF. The CDR3 DNA reads TGTGCCAGTAGTATAGCAGGGCTGAACACTGAAGCTTTCTTT. Variable domain in full (rest from reference TRBV19 and TRBJ1-1): DGGITQSPKYLFRKEGQNVTLSCEQNLNHDAMYWYRQDPGQGLRLIYYSQIVNDFQKGDIAEGYSVSREKKESFPLTVTSAQKNPTAFYLCASSIAGLNTEAFFGQGTRLTVV.

The chain recombines TRBV27 with TRBJ2-1; 13 nucleotides match TRBD2. Germline CDR1 MNHEY, CDR2 SMNVEV (reference sequence). The length of the CDR3 is 15 residues. Germline trimming cut 8 bases from V and 6 bases from J; bases unmatched to any gene: 7. CDR3 residues: CASQYRTSGSNEQFF. CDR3 sequence (DNA): TGTGCCAGCCAGTATCGGACTAGCGGGAGCAATGAGCAGTTCTTC.

This sequence joins TRBV5-4 and TRBJ2-3; D ambiguous. CDR1 and CDR2 (germline): SGHNT, YYREEE (reference sequence). There are 12 residues in the CDR3. V was cut by 2 bases and J by 1 base, with 2 bases left in between. The CDR3 nucleotides read TGTGCCAGCAGCTTCGGCACAGATACGCAGTATTTT. It codes for CASSFGTDTQYF.

This clone occurred once. The rearrangement joins TRBV15 to TRBJ2-3; D gene uncertain. Germline V gene data show CDR1 as LNHNV and CDR2 as YYDKDF (reference sequence). V was clipped by 0 bases and J by 2 bases, with 21 bases between them. The CDR3 totals 19 residues. CDR3 protein: CATSRDSPIATRFTDTQYF. The CDR3 DNA reads TGTGCCACCAGCAGAGATTCCCCTATCGCGACAAGATTCACAGATACGCAGTATTTT.

The chain is built from TRBV28 and TRBJ2-5, with TRBD2 identical over 10 bases. The ends lost 6 bases at V and 3 bases at J; junction bases unmatched: 10. Germline CDR1 MDHEN, CDR2 SYDVKM. This CDR3 region has 16 residues. In nucleotides, the CDR3 is TGTGCCAGCAGCCGAGGGCCGGGACTAGCGAAAGAGACCCAGTACTTC. It encodes CASSRGPGLAKETQYF.

The chain uses TRBV5-1 and TRBJ2-1; D is unclear. The germline CDR1 and CDR2 sequences are SGHRS and YFSETQ. This CDR3 has 14 amino acids. Trimming cost V 0 bases and J 4 bases, with 8 bases left between them. The CDR3 spells CASSLGADYNEQFF. The CDR3, as DNA: TGCGCCAGCAGCTTGGGGGCAGATTACAATGAGCAGTTCTTC.

The rearrangement joins TRBV6-5 to TRBJ1-2, with no clear D. Germline-derived CDR1 and CDR2 are MNHEY and SVGAGI. Deletions cut 2 bases from V and 3 bases from J, with 7 bases between. CDR3 length: 13 amino acids. CDR3 DNA: TGTGCCAGCAGTTACGGCCTTGACTATGGCTACACCTTC. This translates into CASSYGLDYGYTF.